A single T cell receptor (beta chain) is shown here with its context. In the source study's methods: By means of reference gene primer amplification, nucleated cell counts were estimated. The protocol was immunoSEQ multiplex PCR, while the TCRdb copy is restricted to in-frame clones and leaves out a portion. V and J calls and clone size are those listed in that table; D and trimming were worked out from the DNA. The table records nearly 95,000 clones, less than 85% of them present only once. Germline CDR1 is SGHNT and CDR2 is YENEEA. This CDR3 is built from 17 residues. J was trimmed by 6 bases and V by 5 bases; bases with no gene match: 16. This entry comes from a study of blood T cell repertoires in COVID-19. Background on the study: COVID-19 samples from acute and convalescent phases originated in the United States, Italy and Spain. Sources were T cells, B-cell-depleted T cells, or PBMCs; the material itself was cDNA or gDNA.

Followed over time, Seattle patients had been enrolled while infection was active. The chain carries TRBV11-3 and TRBJ2-1; 7 nucleotides match TRBD1. The receptor comes from a man between 70 and 80 years old with COVID-19, enrolled during active disease. Material for sequencing was peripheral blood. CDR3: CASSPDRATGLSNEQFF. CDR3 nucleotide sequence: TGTGCCAGCAGCCCCGACAGGGCAACGGGGCTTAGCAATGAGCAGTTCTTC.